The text below deals with one T cell receptor beta chain. These data originate in a study of blood T cells in healthy people across ages. Germline V gene sequence: CDR1 SQVTM, CDR2 ANQGSEA. This CDR3 has 12 amino acids. The V segment lost 7 bases and the J segment 8 bases; nucleotides outside the gene matches: 8. A J-beta primer mix and a sample-barcoded 5' primer were used in a second PCR of about 7 to 12 cycles. One entry per CDR3 protein, called by TCRdb with MiXCR from the 5' RACE reads. This table holds over 1.5 million distinct CDR3 sequences, around half found once. Specimen: blood. The V gene is TRBV29-1, the J gene TRBJ1-2; 9 positions match TRBD1. This sequence originates from a woman in her thirties or forties in good health. Here the CDR3 reads CSGETGGRGYTF. The DNA of the CDR3 is TGCAGCGGCGAAACAGGGGGCCGGGGCTACACCTTC.